This passage covers 24 T cell receptor beta chains from one sample sequenced in a study of blood T cell dynamics during melanoma immunotherapy. The time point denotes: pre-treatment baseline. Repertoires were generated with immunoSEQ multiplex PCR, while TCRdb's copy carries only in-frame clones and drops some. Here the sample spans over 10,000 clones, 70% to 85% being singletons. This sample comprised blood, obtained from a patient treated with checkpoint blockade. The receptor set was obtained from a human donor with melanoma.

V and J are TRBV18 and TRBJ1-2; D unresolved. With 5 bases removed from V and 5 bases from J, the gap between germline ends came to 15 bases. The CDR3 runs to 14 residues. Germline V gene lookup returns CDR1 KGHSH and CDR2 LQKENI. The CDR3 region has the DNA TGTGCCAGCTCATCAGACCGGCCCGGGTATGGCTACACCTTC. Translating it yields CASSSDRPGYGYTF.

The chain couples TRBV4-1 to TRBJ1-2; D unclear. From germline, CDR1 is MGHRA and CDR2 YSYEKL. The CDR3 has 14 amino acids. V was shortened by 1 base and J by 8 bases, with 14 bases between the two germline ends. CDR3 nucleotide sequence: TGCGCCAGCAGCCAAGTTCAAGAAACGGGGGGCTACACCTTC. It specifies CASSQVQETGGYTF.

The V and J genes are TRBV19 and TRBJ1-6; 10 bases fit TRBD1. Germline trimming cut 6 bases from V and 14 bases from J; bases unmatched to any gene: 19. This CDR3 has 17 residues. Germline assignment: CDR1 LNHDA and CDR2 SQIVND (reference sequence). CDR3 in amino acids: CASSPSAGDRGPRSLHF. DNA for the CDR3: TGTGCCAGTAGCCCCTCGGCAGGGGACAGGGGCCCGAGATCCCTCCACTTT. The variable domain in full, completed from reference TRBV19 and TRBJ1-6, reads DGGITQSPKYLFRKEGQNVTLSCEQNLNHDAMYWYRQDPGQGLRLIYYSQIVNDFQKGDIAEGYSVSREKKESFPLTVTSAQKNPTAFYLCASSPSAGDRGPRSLHFGNGTRLTVT.

The chain links TRBV5-1 to TRBJ2-3; the match to TRBD2 covers 10 bases. The germline V gene encodes CDR1 SGHRS and CDR2 YFSETQ. CDR3 size: 16 residues. V trimming: 1 base; J trimming: 0 bases; junction bases outside the gene matches: 2. The CDR3 region has the DNA TGCGCCAGCAGCTTGTTAGCGGGGGGTAGCACAGATACGCAGTATTTT. This codes for CASSLLAGGSTDTQYF.

The chain uses TRBV7-3 and TRBJ2-1; TRBD2 is a possible D gene (5 bases). The ends were cut back, 3 bases at V and 2 bases at J, with 11 bases in the middle. This CDR3 comprises 15 residues. Germline V gene sequence: CDR1 SGHTA, CDR2 FQGTGA. The CDR3 DNA reads TGTGCCAGCAGCTTGAGGGAGTCGCCCTACAATGAGCAGTTCTTC. This encodes CASSLRESPYNEQFF.

The chain has TRBV19 and TRBJ2-4; possible D gene TRBD2, 5 bases. Germline loops: CDR1 LNHDA, CDR2 SQIVND (reference sequence). This CDR3 is built from 13 residues. Deletions cut 5 bases from V and 8 bases from J, with 13 bases between. CDR3 nucleotide sequence: TGTGCCAGTAGTGTGCGTAGTAGCGACATTCAGTACTTC. Translating gives CASSVRSSDIQYF.

This chain connects TRBV5-1 to TRBJ2-3, with D perhaps being TRBD1 or TRBD2 (5 bases each). Trimming stripped 4 bases from V and 8 bases from J, with 23 bases between. CDR1 and CDR2 (germline): SGHRS, YFSETQ. CDR3 length: 16 residues. CDR3 bases: TGCGCCAGCAGCCCCGATCGGACACGAGCTGGGGGTACGCAGTATTTT. It is translated as CASSPDRTRAGGTQYF. Full variable domain (remainder filled in from reference TRBV5-1 and TRBJ2-3): KAGVTQTPRYLIKTRGQQVTLSCSPISGHRSVSWYQQTPGQGLQFLFEYFSETQRNKGNFPGRFSGRQFSNSRSEMNVSTLELGDSALYLCASSPDRTRAGGTQYFGPGTRLTVL.

V usage is TRBV7-6 and J usage is TRBJ2-5; D is perhaps TRBD2 (6 bases). The CDR3 length is 14 residues. CDR1 and CDR2 (germline): SGHVS, FNYEAQ. The germline V and J ends were trimmed by 1 base and 6 bases, with 12 bases remaining between them. In DNA, the CDR3 is TGTGCCAGCAGCTTAGGCCGGCGGGAACAGACCCAGTACTTC. Translated: CASSLGRREQTQYF.

In this sample, this clone turned up a few times. The chain is built from TRBV6-1 and TRBJ1-6; TRBD1 matches at 8 bases. The CDR3 spans 14 residues. The germline gives CDR1 MNHNS, CDR2 SASEGT. V shed 9 bases, J shed 3 bases, and the junction held 4 bases outside the gene matches. The CDR3 DNA sequence: TGTGCCAGTGCCGGGACAGGCTATAATTCACCCCTCCACTTT. Protein: CASAGTGYNSPLHF.

This chain uses TRBV4-3 with TRBJ2-7, with a tentative D call TRBD2 (6 bases). The CDR3 runs 13 residues. Trimming took 4 bases from V and 3 from J, leaving 10 bases between them. From germline, CDR1 is LGHNA and CDR2 YSLEER. CDR3 DNA: TGCGCCAGCAGCCGGCTGGGGGGCTACGAGCAGTACTTC. Its translation is CASSRLGGYEQYF.

V gene TRBV14 combines with J gene TRBJ2-7, with D possibly matching TRBD2 (5 bases). The CDR3 has 18 residues. Germline V CDR1 and CDR2: SGHDN, FVKESK. V lost 0 bases and J lost 0, with 18 bases in between. Here the CDR3 DNA reads TGTGCCAGCAGCCAAGACCCTCGCTCGGGATCCTTCTCCTACGAGCAGTACTTC. It specifies CASSQDPRSGSFSYEQYF. The variable domain in full, with the rest retrieved from reference TRBV14 and TRBJ2-7, is EAGVTQFPSHSVIEKGQTVTLRCDPISGHDNLYWYRRVMGKEIKFLLHFVKESKQDESGMPNNRFLAERTGGTYSTLKVQPAELEDSGVYFCASSQDPRSGSFSYEQYFGPGTRLTVT.

The chain is built from TRBV6-1 and TRBJ1-2; 8 nucleotides line up with TRBD1. The CDR3 extends over 14 amino acids. The germline V gene has CDR1 MNHNS and CDR2 SASEGT. V lost 5 bases and J lost 0; bases outside the gene matches: 2. The CDR3 nucleotides are TGTGCCAGCAGTAAGGACAGGGCTAACTATGGCTACACCTTC. Its protein is CASSKDRANYGYTF.

The chain employs TRBV5-6 and TRBJ2-3; D gene uncertain. The CDR3 consists of 14 residues. The V gene lost 5 bases and the J gene lost 0 bases, with 10 bases spanning the gap. Germline V gives CDR1 SGHDT, CDR2 YYEEEE. DNA of the CDR3: TGTGCCAGCAGAAAAATTCTCAGCACAGATACGCAGTATTTT. It yields the protein CASRKILSTDTQYF.

V gene TRBV2 combines with J gene TRBJ2-1, with 9 bases lining up with TRBD1. V lost 6 bases and J lost 6; bases outside the gene matches: 6. Germline V gives CDR1 SNHLY, CDR2 FYNNEI. The CDR3 is 14 amino acids. The CDR3 DNA reads as TGTGCCAGCAGATTCGGGACAGGGTCCAATGAGCAGTTCTTC. The encoded protein is CASRFGTGSNEQFF.

There are a few counts of this clone. The genes are TRBV14 and TRBJ1-4; D unclear. Germline CDR1 reads SGHDN; CDR2 reads FVKESK. This CDR3 contains 14 residues. V lost 2 bases to trimming and J lost 11 bases, with 15 bases between them. CDR3 in DNA: TGTGCCAGCAGCCAAAAAACAAGGGTTGGGAAACTGTTTTTT. It encodes CASSQKTRVGKLFF.

J is TRBJ1-5 and V is TRBV6-6; tentatively, D is TRBD1 (6 bases). CDR3 size: 15 residues. V lost 7 bases and J lost 3, with 16 bases in between. The germline gives CDR1 MNHNY, CDR2 SVGAGI (reference sequence). CDR3 sequence reads: CASTPSGGLNQPQHF. As DNA, the CDR3 is TGTGCCAGCACCCCTAGTGGGGGCCTCAATCAGCCCCAGCATTTT.

This chain links TRBV4-3 with TRBJ2-1; no clear D. The germline V gene encodes CDR1 LGHNA and CDR2 YSLEER. The V and J ends lost 0 bases and 8 bases respectively, with 8 bases between them. The CDR3 totals 13 residues. CDR3 coding DNA: TGCGCCAGCAGCCAAGAGGAAGGCGATGAGCAGTTCTTC. Its protein product is CASSQEEGDEQFF.

The chain has TRBV5-6 and TRBJ2-3, with 10 bases fitting TRBD1. The V gene's germline CDR1 is SGHDT and CDR2 YYEEEE. The CDR3 extends over 16 amino acids. The V segment lost 0 bases and the J segment 5 bases; nucleotides outside the gene matches: 6. CDR3 DNA: TGTGCCAGCAGCTTGGGGGGACAGGGGTTTTTAGATACGCAGTATTTT. This codes for CASSLGGQGFLDTQYF. The full variable domain, with the rest looked up from reference TRBV5-6 and TRBJ2-3, is DAGVTQSPTHLIKTRGQQVTLRCSPKSGHDTVSWYQQALGQGPQFIFQYYEEEERQRGNFPDRFSGHQFPNYSSELNVNALLLGDSALYLCASSLGGQGFLDTQYFGPGTRLTVL.

CDR3 sequence (DNA): TGCGCCAGCAGACCGGGAGACTATAATTCACCCCTCCACTTT. It codes for CASRPGDYNSPLHF. V is TRBV5-1 and J is TRBJ1-6; D gene uncertain. V gave up 5 bases and J gave up 3 bases, with 9 bases separating them. Germline-derived CDR1 and CDR2 are SGHRS and YFSETQ. CDR3 length equals 14 residues.

A single count supports this clone. The chain uses TRBV29-1 and TRBJ2-2, with TRBD2 matching 7 bases. The J segment lost 5 bases and the V segment lost 8 bases, leaving 8 bases of the junction unmatched. From germline, CDR1 is SQVTM and CDR2 ANQGSEA. There are 13 residues in the CDR3. CDR3 DNA sequence: TGCAGCTCCCGGGAGGCGGGGACCGGGGAGCTGTTTTTT. Amino acid sequence: CSSREAGTGELFF.

Within the sample, this clone is large. This chain connects TRBV25-1 to TRBJ1-1, with a tentative D call TRBD1 (6 bases). Between the trimmed V and J ends, which lost 4 bases and 4 bases, there was a span of 10 bases. This CDR3 is 13 amino acids long. Germline lookup yields CDR1 MGHDK and CDR2 SYGVNS. The CDR3 region has the DNA TGTGCCAGCAGTGTGGGGGCGGCCACTGAAGCTTTCTTT. Protein product: CASSVGAATEAFF. The complete variable domain, with remaining parts taken from reference TRBV25-1 and TRBJ1-1, reads EADIYQTPRYLVIGTGKKITLECSQTMGHDKMYWYQQDPGMELHLIHYSYGVNSTEKGDLSSESTVSRIRTEHFPLTLESARPSHTSQYLCASSVGAATEAFFGQGTRLTVV.

This rearrangement joins TRBV5-1 to TRBJ1-1, with a tentative D call TRBD1 (6 bases). Trimming stripped 0 bases from V and 2 bases from J, with 8 bases between. The germline CDR1 and CDR2 sequences are SGHRS and YFSETQ. The CDR3 contains 14 residues. The CDR3 region is CASSLAGQNTEAFF. In nucleotides, the CDR3 is TGCGCCAGCAGCTTGGCGGGACAAAACACTGAAGCTTTCTTT.

The chain is built from TRBV4-1 and TRBJ2-3; TRBD2 aligns across 8 bases. CDR1 MGHRA and CDR2 YSYEKL come from the germline V gene. V was clipped by 4 bases and J by 5 bases; unmatched bases: 8. CDR3 length: 15 residues. CDR3: CASSPAGGSGDTQYF. The CDR3, as DNA: TGCGCCAGCAGCCCGGCGGGAGGATCGGGAGATACGCAGTATTTT.

The sample holds one count of this clone. The chain is built from TRBV4-2 and TRBJ1-3; D possibly corresponds to TRBD1 (6 bases). With 1 base removed from V and 0 bases from J, the gap between germline ends came to 19 bases. This CDR3 comprises 19 residues. In germline, CDR1 is LGHNA, CDR2 YNFKEQ. CDR3 DNA: TGTGCCAGCAGCCAAGGGGGAGCCGGGACACGGAGCTCTGGAAACACCATATATTTT. Its protein is CASSQGGAGTRSSGNTIYF.